The clone carrying this TCR beta chain was detected a few times. The CDR3 has 14 amino acids. Germline V CDR1 and CDR2: SEHNR, FQNEAQ (reference sequence). V dropped 4 bases and J dropped 4 bases, with 13 bases sitting between them. This sample was taken from a study of T cell responses to AZD1222 COVID-19 vaccine. Libraries were prepared by immunoSEQ multiplex PCR; TCRdb keeps only in-frame clonotypes and omits some of them. The sample lists some 120,000 clones, about 89% occurring once. Source: peripheral blood, taken on day 0 of AZD1222 vaccination. This clonotype was obtained from an adult in good health. The rearrangement uses TRBV7-9 and TRBJ2-5, with D uncertain. In DNA, the CDR3 is TGTGCCAGCAGCTCCTATGCCCCTCCAGAGACCCAGTACTTC. It is translated as CASSSYAPPETQYF.